Below, one T cell receptor (beta chain) is given with its context. The protocol was immunoSEQ multiplex PCR, while the TCRdb copy is restricted to in-frame clones and leaves out a portion. The sample carries roughly 120,000 clones, 88% recorded once. V was clipped by 4 bases and J by 6 bases; unmatched bases: 3. The CDR3 sequence is 13 residues long. The germline CDR1 and CDR2 sequences are KGHDR and SFDVKD. This entry comes from a study of control samples from healthy donors and cancer patients. The chain links TRBV24-1 to TRBJ1-2; 8 bases are shared with TRBD1. This TCR was sampled from a woman in her 70s in good health. Sequencing was performed on blood. In DNA, the CDR3 is TGTGCCACCAGTGACAGGGGGCGGGATGGCTACACCTTC. It translates to CATSDRGRDGYTF.